This TCR beta chain was profiled in a study of cytomegalovirus exposure and HLA in healthy donors. The CDR3 runs 14 residues. Looked up from germline, CDR1 is SQVTM and CDR2 is ANQGSEA. V was shortened by 6 bases and J by 2 bases, with 16 bases between the two germline ends. Primers for the PCR totalled 60 Vbeta and 13 Jbeta. The repertoire was sequenced with immunoSEQ multiplex PCR; TCRdb's copy has only in-frame clones and lacks some. The sample lists roughly 100,000 clones; around three quarters were seen once. The sample comprised PBMCs. The receptor was isolated from a woman aged 50 to 60 in good health and CMV-seropositive. This rearrangement joins TRBV29-1 to TRBJ1-1, with a weak D call TRBD1 (5 bases). CDR3 nucleotide sequence: TGCAGCGTCGTCCCCTGGGGGGATAACACTGAAGCTTTCTTT. Protein: CSVVPWGDNTEAFF.